This section outlines one TCR beta chain sequence together with its context. Germline-derived CDR1 and CDR2 are SNHLY and FYNNEI. The CDR3 runs to 17 residues. Trimming took 7 bases from V and 1 from J; bases not matched to a gene: 14. Terminally differentiated effector memory CD45RA+ cells were left out of the naive CD8 fraction, which was CD45RO-negative and positively selected for CCR7. This record comes from a study of shared clonotypes between healthy human individuals. Several immunoSEQ 96-well plates shared each subset's DNA, each plate a replicate. The data were produced by immunoSEQ multiplex PCR, yet TCRdb's version contains in-frame clones alone and is incomplete. Counted here are millions of clones, approximately 94% occurring once; the ten biggest clones make up 1.5% to 2%.

The rearrangement uses TRBV2 and TRBJ2-3; 7 bases line up with TRBD2. The sequence came from a young man in good health. Some clones in this sample may be carry-over from other donors' samples. The source material was naive CD8+ T cells from PBMCs. CDR3 protein: CASTDGGRAAGTDTQYF. The CDR3 DNA reads TGTGCCAGCACCGACGGGGGGAGGGCCGCGGGCACAGATACGCAGTATTTT.